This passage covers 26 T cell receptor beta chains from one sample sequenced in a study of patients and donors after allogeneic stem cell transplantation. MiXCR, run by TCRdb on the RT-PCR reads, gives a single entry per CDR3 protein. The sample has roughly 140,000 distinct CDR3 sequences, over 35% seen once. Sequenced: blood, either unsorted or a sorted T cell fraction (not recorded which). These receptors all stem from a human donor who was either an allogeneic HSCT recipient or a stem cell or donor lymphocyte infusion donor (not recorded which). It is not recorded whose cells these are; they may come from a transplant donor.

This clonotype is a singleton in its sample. The CDR3 spells CASRARWLPYGYTF. The CDR3, as DNA: TGTGCCAGCAGGGCGAGGTGGCTGCCCTATGGCTACACCTTC. The chain links TRBV12-3 or TRBV12-4 to TRBJ1-2; no definite D call. This CDR3 comprises 14 residues. Trimming left V 6 bases short and J 4 bases short, with 15 bases between.

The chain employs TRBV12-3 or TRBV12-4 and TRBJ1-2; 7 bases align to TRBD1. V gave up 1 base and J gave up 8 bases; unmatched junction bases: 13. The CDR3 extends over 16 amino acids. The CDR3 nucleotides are TGTGCCAGCAGTTTAGGGTTCCGGACAGGACCGCTGGGCTACACCTTC. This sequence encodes CASSLGFRTGPLGYTF.

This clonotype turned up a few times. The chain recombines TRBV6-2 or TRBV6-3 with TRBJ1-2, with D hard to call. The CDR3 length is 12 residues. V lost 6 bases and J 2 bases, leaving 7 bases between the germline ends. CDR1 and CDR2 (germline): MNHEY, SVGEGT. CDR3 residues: CASSDGNYGYTF. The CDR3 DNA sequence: TGTGCCAGCAGCGACGGCAACTATGGCTACACCTTC.

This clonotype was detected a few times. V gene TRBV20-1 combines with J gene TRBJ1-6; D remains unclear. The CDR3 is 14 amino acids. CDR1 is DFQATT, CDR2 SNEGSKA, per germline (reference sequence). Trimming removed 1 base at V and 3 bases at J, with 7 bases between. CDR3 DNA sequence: TGCAGTGCTAGAGTCGGGTTCTATAATTCACCCCTCCACTTT. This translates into CSARVGFYNSPLHF.

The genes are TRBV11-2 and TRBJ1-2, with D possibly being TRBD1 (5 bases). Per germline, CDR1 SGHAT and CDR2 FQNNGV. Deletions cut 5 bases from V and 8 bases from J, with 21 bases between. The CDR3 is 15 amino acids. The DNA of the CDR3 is TGTGCCAGCAGCCGCCGCCGCAGGGTACTATGGGGCTACACCTTC. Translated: CASSRRRRVLWGYTF.

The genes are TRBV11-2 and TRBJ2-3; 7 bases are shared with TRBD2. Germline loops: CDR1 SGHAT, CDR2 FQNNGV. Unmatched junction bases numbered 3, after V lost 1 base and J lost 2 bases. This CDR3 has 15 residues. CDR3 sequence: CASSLAGGYTDTQYF. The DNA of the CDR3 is TGTGCCAGCAGCTTAGCGGGGGGATACACAGATACGCAGTATTTT.

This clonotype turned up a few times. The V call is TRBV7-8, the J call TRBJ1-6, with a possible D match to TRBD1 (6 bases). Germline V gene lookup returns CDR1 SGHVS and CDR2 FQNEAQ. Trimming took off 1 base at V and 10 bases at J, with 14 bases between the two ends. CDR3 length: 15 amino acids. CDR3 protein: CASSLVSRGLSPLHF. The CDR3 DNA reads TGTGCCAGCAGCTTAGTGTCCAGGGGTTTATCACCCCTCCACTTT. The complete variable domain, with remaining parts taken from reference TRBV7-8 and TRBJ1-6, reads GAGVSQSPRYKVAKRGQDVALRCDPISGHVSLFWYQQALGQGPEFLTYFQNEAQLDKSGLPSDRFFAERPEGSVSTLKIQRTQQEDSAVYLCASSLVSRGLSPLHFGNGTRLTVT.

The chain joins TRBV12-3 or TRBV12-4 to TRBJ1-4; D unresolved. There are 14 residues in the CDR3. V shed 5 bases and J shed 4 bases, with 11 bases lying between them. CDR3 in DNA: TGTGCCAGCAGTCTCGGACGGATTAATGAAAAACTGTTTTTT. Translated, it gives CASSLGRINEKLFF.

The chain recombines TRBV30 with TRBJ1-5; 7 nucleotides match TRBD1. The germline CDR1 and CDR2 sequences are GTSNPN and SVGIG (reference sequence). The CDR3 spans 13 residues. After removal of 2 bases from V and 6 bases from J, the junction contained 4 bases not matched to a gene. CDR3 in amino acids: CAWSTTGSQPQHF. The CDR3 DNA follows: TGTGCCTGGAGTACGACAGGGAGTCAGCCCCAGCATTTT. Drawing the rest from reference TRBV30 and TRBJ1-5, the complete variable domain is SQTIHQWPATLVQPVGSPLSLECTVEGTSNPNLYWYRQAAGRGLQLLFYSVGIGQISSEVPQNLSASRPQDRQFILSSKKLLLSDSGFYLCAWSTTGSQPQHFGDGTRLSIL.

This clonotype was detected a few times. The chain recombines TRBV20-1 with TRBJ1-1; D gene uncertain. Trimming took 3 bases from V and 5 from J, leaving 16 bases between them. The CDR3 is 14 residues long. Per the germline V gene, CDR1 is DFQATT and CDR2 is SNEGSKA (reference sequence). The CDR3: CSARSSGRRTEAFF. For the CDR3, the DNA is TGCAGTGCTAGGAGTTCTGGGAGGAGGACTGAAGCTTTCTTT.

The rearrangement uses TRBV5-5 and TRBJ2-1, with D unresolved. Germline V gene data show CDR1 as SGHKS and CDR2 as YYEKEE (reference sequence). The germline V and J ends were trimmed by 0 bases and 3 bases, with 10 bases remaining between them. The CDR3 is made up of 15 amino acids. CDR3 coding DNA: TGTGCCAGCAGCTTGGGCCAGGCCCTCTACAATGAGCAGTTCTTC. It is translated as CASSLGQALYNEQFF.

This CDR3 reads CASSLGGQGADTQYF. The CDR3 DNA sequence: TGTGCCAGCAGCTTAGGAGGACAGGGGGCAGATACGCAGTATTTT. The rearrangement joins TRBV7-6 to TRBJ2-3, with TRBD1 identical over 10 bases. Trimming removed 1 base from V and 4 bases from J; junction bases left unmatched: 2. The CDR3 spans 15 residues. Germline values: CDR1 SGHVS, CDR2 FNYEAQ.

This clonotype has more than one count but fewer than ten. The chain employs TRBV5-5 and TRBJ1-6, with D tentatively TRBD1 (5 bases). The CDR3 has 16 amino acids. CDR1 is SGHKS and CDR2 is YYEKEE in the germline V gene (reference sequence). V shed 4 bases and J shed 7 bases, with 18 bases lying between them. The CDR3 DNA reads TGTGCCAGCAGCCAGTCCCCCGGGACTTTAAATTCACCCCTCCACTTT. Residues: CASSQSPGTLNSPLHF.

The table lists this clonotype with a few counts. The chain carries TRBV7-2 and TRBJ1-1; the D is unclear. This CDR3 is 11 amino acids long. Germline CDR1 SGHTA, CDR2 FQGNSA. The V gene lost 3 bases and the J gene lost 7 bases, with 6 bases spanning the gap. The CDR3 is CASSFTVEAFF. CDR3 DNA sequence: TGTGCCAGCAGCTTCACCGTTGAAGCTTTCTTT. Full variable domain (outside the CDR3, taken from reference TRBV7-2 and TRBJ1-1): GAGVSQSPSNKVTEKGKDVELRCDPISGHTALYWYRQSLGQGLEFLIYFQGNSAPDKSGLPSDRFSAERTGGSVSTLTIQRTQQEDSAVYLCASSFTVEAFFGQGTRLTVV.

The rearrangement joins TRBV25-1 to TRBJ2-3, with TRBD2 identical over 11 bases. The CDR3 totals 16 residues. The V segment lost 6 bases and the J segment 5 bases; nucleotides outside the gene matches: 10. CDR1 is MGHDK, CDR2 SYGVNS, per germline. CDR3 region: CASSSGTSGRGDTQYF. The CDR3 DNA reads TGTGCCAGCAGCTCAGGGACTAGCGGACGTGGAGATACGCAGTATTTT.

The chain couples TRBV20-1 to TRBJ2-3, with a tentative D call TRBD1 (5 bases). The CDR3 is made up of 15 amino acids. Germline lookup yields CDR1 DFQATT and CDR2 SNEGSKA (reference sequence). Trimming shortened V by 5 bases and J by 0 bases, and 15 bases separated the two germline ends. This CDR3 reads CSAEGQTPSTDTQYF. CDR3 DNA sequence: TGCAGTGCTGAAGGACAAACACCTAGCACAGATACGCAGTATTTT.

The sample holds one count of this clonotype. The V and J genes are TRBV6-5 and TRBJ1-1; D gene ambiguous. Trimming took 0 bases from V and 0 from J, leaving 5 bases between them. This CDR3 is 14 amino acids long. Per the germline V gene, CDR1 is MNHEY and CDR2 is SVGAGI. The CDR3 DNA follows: TGTGCCAGCAGTTACTCGAACCTGAACACTGAAGCTTTCTTT. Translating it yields CASSYSNLNTEAFF.

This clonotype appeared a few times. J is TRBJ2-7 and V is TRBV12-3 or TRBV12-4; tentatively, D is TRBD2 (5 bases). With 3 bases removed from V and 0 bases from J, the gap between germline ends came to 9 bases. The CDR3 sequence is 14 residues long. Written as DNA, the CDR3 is TGTGCCAGCAGTTTGATTGGGAGCTCCTACGAGCAGTACTTC. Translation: CASSLIGSSYEQYF.

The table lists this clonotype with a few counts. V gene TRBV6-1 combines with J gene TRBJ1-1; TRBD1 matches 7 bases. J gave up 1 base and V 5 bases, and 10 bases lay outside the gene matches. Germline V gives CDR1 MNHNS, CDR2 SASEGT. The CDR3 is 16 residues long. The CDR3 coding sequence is TGTGCCAGCAGTCCTTTGGTTGGGACAGCGAACACTGAAGCTTTCTTT. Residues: CASSPLVGTANTEAFF.

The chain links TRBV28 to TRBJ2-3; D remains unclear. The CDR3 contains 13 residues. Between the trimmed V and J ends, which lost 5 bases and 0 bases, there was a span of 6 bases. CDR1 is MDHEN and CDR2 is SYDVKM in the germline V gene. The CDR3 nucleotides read TGTGCCAGCAGTCCCCCGAGCACAGATACGCAGTATTTT. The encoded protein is CASSPPSTDTQYF.

CDR3 DNA sequence: TGCGCCAGCAGCTCTGTTGGTGTGGGGGGCACAGATACGCAGTATTTT. Protein: CASSSVGVGGTDTQYF. The genes are TRBV5-1 and TRBJ2-3; either TRBD1 or TRBD2 may fit D (5 bases each). CDR1 is SGHRS and CDR2 is YFSETQ in the germline V gene. The V end was cut by 3 bases, the J end by 1 base, with 15 bases between. CDR3 length equals 16 residues.

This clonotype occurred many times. The CDR3, as DNA: TGCAGCGTTGAAGGGCGGGGGAACACTGAAGCTTTCTTT. Residues: CSVEGRGNTEAFF. J is TRBJ1-1 and V is TRBV29-1; D remains ambiguous. There are 13 residues in the CDR3. The ends were cut back, 1 base at V and 1 base at J, with 7 bases in the middle. CDR1 and CDR2 from the germline V gene are SQVTM and ANQGSEA.

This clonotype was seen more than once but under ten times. As DNA, the CDR3 is TGCAGTGCCCCTCTAAGGGGACAGGGGATAGGTGTGCAGTATTTT. Its translation: CSAPLRGQGIGVQYF. The chain uses TRBV20-1 and TRBJ2-3, with 10 bases matching TRBD1. The CDR3 contains 15 residues. J gave up 11 bases and V 6 bases, and 17 bases lay outside the gene matches. Germline CDR1 DFQATT, CDR2 SNEGSKA (reference sequence).

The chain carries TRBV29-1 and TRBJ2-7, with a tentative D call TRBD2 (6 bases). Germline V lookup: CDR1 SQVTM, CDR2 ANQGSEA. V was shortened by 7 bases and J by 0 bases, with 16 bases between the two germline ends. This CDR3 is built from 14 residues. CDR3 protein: CSATLGGLSYEQYF. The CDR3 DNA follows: TGCAGCGCAACCCTCGGGGGACTCTCCTACGAGCAGTACTTC.

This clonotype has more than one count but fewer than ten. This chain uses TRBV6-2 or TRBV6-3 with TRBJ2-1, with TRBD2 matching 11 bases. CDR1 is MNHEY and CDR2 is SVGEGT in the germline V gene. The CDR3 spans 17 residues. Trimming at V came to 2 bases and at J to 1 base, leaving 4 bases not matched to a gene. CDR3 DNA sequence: TGTGCCAGCAGTTACACGCTAGCGGGGGGATCCTACAATGAGCAGTTCTTC. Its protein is CASSYTLAGGSYNEQFF.

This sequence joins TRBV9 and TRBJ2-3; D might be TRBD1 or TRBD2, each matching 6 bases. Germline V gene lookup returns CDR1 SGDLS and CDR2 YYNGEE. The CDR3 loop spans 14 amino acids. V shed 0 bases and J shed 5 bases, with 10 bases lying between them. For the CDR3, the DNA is TGTGCCAGCAGCGTAGCCGGGGGCATAGATACGCAGTATTTT. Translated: CASSVAGGIDTQYF.